This T cell receptor (beta chain) was sequenced in a study of tumor-infiltrating lymphocytes in localized non-small cell lung cancer. The method was immunoSEQ multiplex PCR; TCRdb's version includes in-frame clones alone and lacks a portion of them. This table has thousands of clones, about 76% appearing once. The CDR3 has 16 amino acids. V lost 3 bases and J lost 2; bases outside the gene matches: 8. The germline V gene encodes CDR1 MGHRA and CDR2 YSYEKL. V is TRBV4-1 and J is TRBJ2-7, with TRBD1 identical over 9 bases. The TCR was taken from a human donor with non-small cell lung cancer. Sequencing input: lung tumor tissue. The CDR3: CASSQAPGQGTYEQYF. The CDR3 DNA reads TGCGCCAGCAGCCAGGCACCGGGACAGGGCACCTACGAGCAGTACTTC.